This TCR beta chain was profiled in a study of cytomegalovirus exposure and HLA in healthy donors. Overall study: From HLA-typed donors, an early data release held approximately 85 million unique TCRs.

Turning to this clone: Its antigen remains unidentified.

The primer mix had 60 Vbeta and 13 Jbeta primers. TCRdb's copy holds only in-frame clones and misses some; the assay was immunoSEQ multiplex PCR. The sample records just over 95,000 clones, around four fifths being singletons. Study outcomes and limitations: In a later analysis, compared with equally common non-associated chains, HLA-associated beta chains were more expanded. Reportedly, TCR beta sequences accurately predicted HLA-A and HLA-B alleles in most subjects.

Sequenced sample: PBMCs. The sequence was obtained from a woman aged 40 to 50 in good health and CMV-seropositive.

Here the CDR3 reads CASSVVGTGVNTEAFF. The CDR3 DNA is TGTGCCAGCAGCGTAGTGGGGACAGGAGTGAACACTGAAGCTTTCTTT. V is TRBV9 and J is TRBJ1-1; 8 bases match TRBD1. CDR1 and CDR2 (germline): SGDLS, YYNGEE. With 0 bases clipped from V and 0 bases from J, the junction kept 4 bases outside the gene matches. The CDR3 runs 16 residues.